The entry below describes one T cell receptor beta chain. Its antigen is undetermined. The data were obtained in a study of cytomegalovirus exposure and HLA in healthy donors. Looking at the study overall: Of all 360 or so donors who were genotyped, 81% belonged to the Caucasian-associated ancestry cluster.

The primer mix had 60 Vbeta and 13 Jbeta primers. Assay used: immunoSEQ multiplex PCR; TCRdb lists only in-frame clones, some missing. The repertoire includes around 200,000 clones, just under 85% of them detected once, and 0.58% sits in the top ten. Study-wide results and limits: Researchers reported in a later analysis that a missense DCLRE1C variant was tied to TCR beta V- and J-gene trimming.

The CDR3 is made up of 15 amino acids. The germline V gene encodes CDR1 SGHTA and CDR2 FQGTGA. V was pared by 1 base and J by 0 bases, with 10 bases between. The sequenced sample was PBMCs. The origin of this receptor is a woman aged 40-49 years in good health and CMV-seronegative. The chain recombines TRBV7-3 with TRBJ2-7; a weak D match, TRBD2 (6 bases). This CDR3 is CASSLSGAPSYEQYF. The CDR3 nucleotides read TGTGCCAGCAGCTTAAGCGGGGCCCCCTCCTACGAGCAGTACTTC.